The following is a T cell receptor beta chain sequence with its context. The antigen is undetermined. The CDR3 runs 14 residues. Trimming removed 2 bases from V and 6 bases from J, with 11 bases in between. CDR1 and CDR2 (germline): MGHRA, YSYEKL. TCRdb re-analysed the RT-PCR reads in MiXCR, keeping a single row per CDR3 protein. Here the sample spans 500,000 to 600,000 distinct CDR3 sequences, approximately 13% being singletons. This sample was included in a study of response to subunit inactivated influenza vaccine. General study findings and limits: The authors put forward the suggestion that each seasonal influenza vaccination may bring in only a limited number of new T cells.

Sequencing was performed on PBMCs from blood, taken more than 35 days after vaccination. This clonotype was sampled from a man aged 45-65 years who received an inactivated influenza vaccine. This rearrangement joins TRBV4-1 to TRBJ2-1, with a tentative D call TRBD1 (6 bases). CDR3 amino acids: CASSQRQVSNEQFF. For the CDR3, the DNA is TGCGCCAGCAGCCAAAGACAGGTCTCCAATGAGCAGTTCTTC.